What follows describes a single TCR beta chain. Its antigen is undetermined. The data derive from a study of T cell responses to AZD1222 COVID-19 vaccine. Looked up from germline, CDR1 is SQVTM and CDR2 is ANQGSEA. Trimming took off 1 base at V and 4 bases at J, with 11 bases between the two ends. This CDR3 is 14 amino acids long. Findings and limits, study-wide: Mapped onto spike, vaccine-associated CD4 TCRs spanned it and were dominant at 160-218 and 743-854.

Method: immunoSEQ multiplex PCR; TCRdb's copy keeps in-frame clones and lacks some. The profile shows more than 85,000 clones, more than 75% of them singletons. Sequencing was performed on peripheral blood, taken on day 0 of AZD1222 vaccination. V usage is TRBV29-1 and J usage is TRBJ2-1; tentative D call: TRBD1 (5 bases). This receptor was taken from an adult in good health. The CDR3, as DNA: TGCAGCGTTGAAGTCTCAGGGAAGTACAATGAGCAGTTCTTC. It translates to CSVEVSGKYNEQFF.